This T cell receptor (beta chain) appears in the sequencing data of a study of blood T cells in healthy people across ages. Next came a second PCR, run for about 6 to 11 cycles, which used a sample-barcoded 5' primer along with a J-beta primer mix. TCRdb passed the 5' RACE reads through MiXCR, listing each CDR3 protein once. Among approximately 960,000 distinct CDR3 sequences listed, 25% to 30% were seen once. J was trimmed by 1 base and V by 5 bases; bases with no gene match: 7. The CDR3 is 15 amino acids. CDR1 is MNHEY and CDR2 is SMNVEV in the germline V gene (reference sequence). This same sample was also part of a study on T cells of mothers and their children. That source reports: The yield was over 9.5 million TCR beta CDR3 reads from each mother and approximately 3 million from each child.

The source material was blood. The chain joins TRBV27 to TRBJ1-1; 7 positions match TRBD1. This clonotype was sampled from a woman between 40 and 50 years old in good health. The CDR3 nucleotides read TGTGCCAGCAGTAGCCCAACAGGGGAGAACACTGAAGCTTTCTTT. Its protein is CASSSPTGENTEAFF.